Included here is one T cell receptor (beta chain) sequence, with context. Its antigen target is currently unknown. The input lacks base qualities; no much larger clone sits a single base away. V drops 4 bases and J drops 1 base, leaving 11 bases in between. CDR3 length: 14 amino acids, cysteine to phenylalanine. Only the CDR3 DNA stays, 42 bases, in frame from base 1. Via the germline V gene, CDR1 is SGDLS and CDR2 YYNGEE. These data are taken from a study of shared clonotypes between healthy human individuals (TCRdb year 2020). For the wider study: The cohort included three men and two women between 18 and 49 years of age. To estimate repertoire size and how much clonotypes are shared between individuals, the study performed deep sequencing of blood TCR repertoires from a few healthy adults. Each donor's leukapheresis produced roughly between about 0.8 and 10 billion PBMCs. For each donor, CD4 naive and CD4 memory were each run on three plates, CD8 naive on two plates, and CD8 memory on one plate. Different laboratories and diverse techniques were used to prepare libraries and sequence TCR repertoires, to increase sequencing depth and limit assay-specific biases.

CD8 naive samples were obtained by positive selection for CCR7 among CD45RO-negative cells, yielding a CD45RA+CCR7+ population from which TemRA cells were excluded. Healthy HIV-negative adults with no recently reported acute infections or vaccinations were included as donors. Only Caucasian adults living in Nashville, Tennessee, USA were represented among the donors. After blood collection by leukapheresis, PBMCs were isolated using Ficoll-Histopaque density gradient centrifugation and then cryopreserved in the vapor phase of liquid nitrogen. Analytical flow cytometry was used to check the purity and quantity of each magnetically sorted T cell population. Each sorted fraction had its genomic DNA isolated and then quantified by UV absorbance on a Nanodrop 2000c. TCR CDR3 regions were amplified from genomic DNA by multiplex PCR using the deep immunoSEQ assay. Extracted genomic DNA from each cell subset was spread evenly across all wells of several immunoSEQ 96-well plates, with each plate serving as a replicate. For sorted subsets, roughly 200 ng genomic DNA, equal to about 30,000 T cell genomes, was loaded into each replicate PCR. Purified libraries were measured with a Qubit 3.0 fluorometer, size-checked on a Bioanalyzer 2100, and measured again with the KAPA Library Quantification kit. Every immunoSEQ 96-well plate was sequenced on a dedicated single-read 150-cycle Illumina NextSeq 550 flow cell. The source study handled its data this way. Because the immunoSEQ output included only junctional sequences and no quality scores, the filtering could not be the same as the filtering used for full-length reads. Sequences were annotated with PyIR, a Python wrapper for IgBLAST v1.9, using IMGT germline references to assign V/J genes and CDR3. Reads were filtered out if the reads had weak V/J assignments (E-value above 1e-6), no CDR3, stop codons, out-of-frame junctions, or ambiguous translated residues. V3J clonotypes were defined as sequences sharing an identical inferred V gene, J gene, and CDR3 amino acid sequence. The percentage overlap between two repertoires was calculated by dividing the number of shared unique clonotypes by the size of the smaller repertoire. RTK rarefaction, the Chao1 estimator, and Recon v2.1 estimates of unobserved clonotypes were used to assess repertoire richness. Generation probabilities for all TCRbeta clonotypes obtained by the gDNA method from several donors were computed using OLGA. Held by TCRdb, this immuneACCESS table contains in-frame sequences only and omits some clones. Under half of the omission traces to an unresolved V gene where checked; the cause of the rest is unknown. V and J calls and clone size are as listed in that table; D and trimming were resolved from the DNA. In this sample the table shows around 600,000 clones, roughly 98% of which occur a single time. The ten largest clonotypes hold 0.3% to 0.35% of the sample.

What the research found in general, with its limitations: Across four donors, 5% to 6% of naive CD4, 3.5% of naive CD8, roughly 2.3% of memory CD4, and approximately 0.4% of memory CD8 clonotypes were shared. Estimated clonotype richness was generally larger for naive than for memory subsets. Because the study included a small number of donors, the genetic and exposure-history diversity represented was limited. Even with the large sequencing depth, rarefaction of the sorted-subset datasets indicated that sequencing was incomplete. Clonotypes shared by all four sorted-subset donors showed higher generation probabilities than non-shared clonotypes. Based on pairwise subsampling, the degree of clonotype sharing among donors was expected to be affected by sequencing depth. Sampling was restricted to blood, and TCR repertoires in tissue are likely to differ from TCR repertoires in blood.

The sample was naive CD8+ T cells sorted from blood. What this sample's cell subset or site label stands for: CD45RA+CCR7+. The chain uses TRBV9 and TRBJ1-1; there is no confident call for the D gene. The receptor's source is a young man in good health. In nucleotide form, the sequence is TGTGCCAGCAGCCCCCCTGGGTGGAACACTGAAGCTTTCTTT. The encoded protein is CASSPPGWNTEAFF.